Listed below are T cell receptor beta chains from one sample, sequenced in a study of blood T cell repertoires in COVID-19. TCRdb's copy holds only in-frame clones and misses some; the assay was immunoSEQ multiplex PCR. The sample gives 150,000 to 200,000 clones, 75% to 80% of which show up once; 11% to 15% is in the top ten. The sequencing input was peripheral blood. The source is a woman of 80 years or more with acute or convalescent COVID-19. Both conserved end residues are part of each CDR3.

cdr3_aa: CSVEQGASGYTF; v_call: TRBV29-1; j_call: TRBJ1-2
cdr3_aa: CASTLTGVSPLHF; v_call: TRBV12-3/TRBV12-4; j_call: TRBJ1-6
cdr3_aa: CASSTGTANTEAFF; v_call: TRBV19; j_call: TRBJ1-1
cdr3_aa: CSASRQRGEQYF; v_call: TRBV20-1; j_call: TRBJ2-7
cdr3_aa: CASCGTGGEKLFF; v_call: TRBV2; j_call: TRBJ1-4
cdr3_aa: CATSRGSTGGQFF; v_call: TRBV15; j_call: TRBJ2-1
cdr3_aa: CSVSGQGGGSEAFF; v_call: TRBV29-1; j_call: TRBJ1-1
cdr3_aa: CASQRGWRESKNEQYF; v_call: TRBV2; j_call: TRBJ2-7
cdr3_aa: CASSREGGGTYEQYF; v_call: TRBV5-8; j_call: TRBJ2-7
cdr3_aa: CASSVGGDRGYEQYF; v_call: TRBV9; j_call: TRBJ2-7
cdr3_aa: CASSIKRAGQETQYF; v_call: TRBV19; j_call: TRBJ2-5